This record covers a single T cell receptor beta chain. What it binds is unknown. Generated by immunoSEQ multiplex PCR, the TCRdb table keeps only in-frame clones and is missing some. This sample has roughly 100,000 clones, with nearly 95% found just once. The CDR3 is made up of 13 amino acids. The germline V gene has CDR1 MRHNA and CDR2 SNTAGT. Trimming left V 5 bases short and J 2 bases short, with 9 bases between. This entry belongs to a study of siplizumab effects on memory and regulatory T cells. The study, taken as a whole, reports: Researchers could not give a naive or memory phenotype to roughly 75-96% of proliferating CD4+ or CD8+ clones.

Material for sequencing was Tregs sorted from blood. V and J are TRBV6-4 and TRBJ1-2; D gene unclear. The sequence was obtained from a human donor in good health. The DNA of the CDR3 is TGTGCCAGCAGTCCGACTGGAAACTATGGCTACACCTTC. It translates to CASSPTGNYGYTF.